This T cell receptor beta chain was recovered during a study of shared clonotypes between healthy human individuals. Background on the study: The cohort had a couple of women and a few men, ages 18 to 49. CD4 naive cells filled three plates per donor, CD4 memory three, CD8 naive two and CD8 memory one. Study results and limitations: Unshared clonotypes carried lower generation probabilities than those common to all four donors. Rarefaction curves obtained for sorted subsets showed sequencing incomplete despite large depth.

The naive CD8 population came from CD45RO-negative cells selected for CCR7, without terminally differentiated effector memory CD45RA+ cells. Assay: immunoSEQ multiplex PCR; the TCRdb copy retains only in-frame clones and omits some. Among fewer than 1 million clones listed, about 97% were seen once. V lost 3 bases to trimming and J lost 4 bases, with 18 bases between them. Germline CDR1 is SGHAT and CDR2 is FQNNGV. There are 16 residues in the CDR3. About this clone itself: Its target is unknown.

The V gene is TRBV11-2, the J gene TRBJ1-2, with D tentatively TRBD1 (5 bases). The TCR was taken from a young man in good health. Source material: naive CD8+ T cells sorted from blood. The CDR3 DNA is TGTGCCAGCAGCTTTTCAGCGGGCCAGGGAATCTATGGCTACACCTTC. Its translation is CASSFSAGQGIYGYTF.